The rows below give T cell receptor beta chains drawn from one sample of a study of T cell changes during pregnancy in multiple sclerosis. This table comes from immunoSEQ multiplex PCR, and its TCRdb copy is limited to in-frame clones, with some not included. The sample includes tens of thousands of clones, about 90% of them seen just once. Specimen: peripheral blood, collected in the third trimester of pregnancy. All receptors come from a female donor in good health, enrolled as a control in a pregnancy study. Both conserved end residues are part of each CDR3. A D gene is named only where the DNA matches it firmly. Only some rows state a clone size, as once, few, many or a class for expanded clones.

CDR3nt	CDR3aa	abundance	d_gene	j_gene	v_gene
TGTGCCAGTAGTTATCCCGTTTCGGGTCAGCCCCAGCATTTT	CASSYPVSGQPQHF	.	.	TRBJ1-5	TRBV19
TGTGCCAGCAGGGAGGCGGGGCCCCCGAGGGGAGAGCAGTACTTC	CASREAGPPRGEQYF	.	.	TRBJ2-7	TRBV27
TGTGCCAGCAGCTTGGTCGTGTCGGAGCTCACTGGGGCCAACGTCCTGACTTTC	CASSLVVSELTGANVLTF	.	.	TRBJ2-6	TRBV5-8
TGCGCCAGCAATGATCTAGCGGAGATTTACACCGGGGAGCTGTTTTTT	CASNDLAEIYTGELFF	.	TRBD2	TRBJ2-2	TRBV23-1
TGTGCCAGCAGTTTGACAGGGGGCAGCTCCTACGAGCAGTACTTC	CASSLTGGSSYEQYF	.	TRBD1	TRBJ2-7	TRBV7-8
TGTGCCAGCTCACCGACTGAAAGCTCCTACAATGAGCAGTTCTTC	CASSPTESSYNEQFF	.	.	TRBJ2-1	TRBV18
TGCGCCAGCAGCACCGGGACACTATCTAACTATGGCTACACCTTC	CASSTGTLSNYGYTF	.	.	TRBJ1-2	TRBV5-1
TGTGCCAGTAGTATGGGTGTGACATCCGACGAGCAGTACTTC	CASSMGVTSDEQYF	.	.	TRBJ2-7	TRBV19
TGTGCCACCAGCAGAGATTGGGCTGGTAACACTGAAGCTTTCTTT	CATSRDWAGNTEAFF	.	.	TRBJ1-1	TRBV15
TGTGCCAGCAGCTTGGAAGGGGGAATTAGCAATCAGCCCCAGCATTTT	CASSLEGGISNQPQHF	.	.	TRBJ1-5	TRBV5-5
TGTGCCAGCAGCTTCCTACCCGGGACAGGGGGGTACGAGCAGTACTTC	CASSFLPGTGGYEQYF	few	TRBD1	TRBJ2-7	TRBV7-2
TGTGCCAATTTGGGCCCTCGGGAGACCCAGTACTTC	CANLGPRETQYF	.	.	TRBJ2-5	TRBV21-1
TGTGCCAGTAGTATAGGAGTATGGGCCCGCAGAACTGGCTATGGCTACACCTTC	CASSIGVWARRTGYGYTF	.	.	TRBJ1-2	TRBV19
TGTGCCGGGGCTAGCGGGGTTGGTCAGCCCCAGCATTTT	CAGASGVGQPQHF	few	.	TRBJ1-5	TRBV19
TGTGCCACGGGACAGGTCTCCTCTGGAAACACCATATATTTT	CATGQVSSGNTIYF	.	TRBD1	TRBJ1-3	TRBV10-3
TGCAGCGCTGAAGGAGATAGAGCCTATGGCTACACCTTC	CSAEGDRAYGYTF	.	.	TRBJ1-2	TRBV29-1
TGTGCCAGCAGCCTCGGACAAGCAACTAATGAAAAACTGTTTTTT	CASSLGQATNEKLFF	.	.	TRBJ1-4	TRBV7-9
TGTGCGAGCCCAGGGTGGGCCACCGGGGAGCTGTTTTTT	CASPGWATGELFF	.	.	TRBJ2-2	TRBV6-1
TGTGCCTGGAGTTTGGCCAGGGGTGGCTACACCTTC	CAWSLARGGYTF	.	.	TRBJ1-2	TRBV30
TGTGCCAGCAGTGAAGTGGGACAGACTAATCAGCCCCAGCATTTT	CASSEVGQTNQPQHF	once	TRBD1	TRBJ1-5	TRBV2
TGTGCCAGTAGTAACTTAGCGGGGACCTACAATGAGCAGTTCTTC	CASSNLAGTYNEQFF	.	TRBD2	TRBJ2-1	TRBV19
TGTGCCAGCAGCCCTGCGACAGGGAGCAACACTGAAGCTTTCTTT	CASSPATGSNTEAFF	.	TRBD1	TRBJ1-1	TRBV5-4
TGCAGCGTTGCCACCCCCGGACAGGGGAAGATCAACACTGAAGCTTTCTTT	CSVATPGQGKINTEAFF	.	TRBD1	TRBJ1-1	TRBV29-1
TGTGCCAGCAGTCCGGCAGGTAACACTGAAGCTTTCTTT	CASSPAGNTEAFF	.	.	TRBJ1-1	TRBV6-5
TGCGCCAGCAAAATGGGACTAGCGGACTCCAATGAGCAGTTCTTC	CASKMGLADSNEQFF	.	TRBD2	TRBJ2-1	TRBV5-1
TGTGCCTGGAGTGTACGGGCAGCGGGGGAGCAGTTCTTC	CAWSVRAAGEQFF	.	TRBD2	TRBJ2-1	TRBV30
TGTGCCAGCAGTTTAGACAGGGGGCTGGCCTACGAGCAGTACTTC	CASSLDRGLAYEQYF	.	TRBD1	TRBJ2-7	TRBV27
TGCAGCGCCTGGACAGGCTCAGAGACCCAGTACTTC	CSAWTGSETQYF	.	TRBD1	TRBJ2-5	TRBV29-1
TGTGCCTGGGGGGACTTCTATGGCTACACCTTC	CAWGDFYGYTF	.	.	TRBJ1-2	TRBV30
TGTGCCAGCAGCTTTTGGGGAGGGGACACTGAAGCTTTCTTT	CASSFWGGDTEAFF	.	.	TRBJ1-1	TRBV5-4
TGTGCCAGCAGCCCCAGCCCGGTCCCGAGGAATGAGCAGTTCTTC	CASSPSPVPRNEQFF	.	.	TRBJ2-1	TRBV14
TGTGCCAGCAGGCCAGGGGGGAGGAACTATGGCTACACCTTC	CASRPGGRNYGYTF	.	TRBD1	TRBJ1-2	TRBV9
TGTGCCCTAAAACAGGGGACCTACGAGCAGTACTTC	CALKQGTYEQYF	.	TRBD1	TRBJ2-7	TRBV30
TGTGCCAGCAGCAAGGTGGGGACAGGGCTTCCTAATCAGCCCCAGCATTTT	CASSKVGTGLPNQPQHF	.	TRBD1	TRBJ1-5	TRBV27
TGTGCCAGCAGTTTGGCTACAGCTGCAACTAATGAAAAACTGTTTTTT	CASSLATAATNEKLFF	.	.	TRBJ1-4	TRBV28
TGTGCCAGCAGCAAAGTAGGGGGCAAGGACTATGGCTACACCTTC	CASSKVGGKDYGYTF	.	.	TRBJ1-2	TRBV21-1
TGCAGTGCTATAGTGAACACTGAAGCTTTCTTT	CSAIVNTEAFF	few	.	TRBJ1-1	TRBV20-1
TGTGCCAGCAGCTTAGCGGGGGGGTCCCTGGGGGAGCAGTACTTC	CASSLAGGSLGEQYF	.	TRBD2	TRBJ2-7	TRBV11-2
TGTGCCAGCAGCCTCGACAGGGGGAACACCGGGGAGCTGTTTTTT	CASSLDRGNTGELFF	.	TRBD1	TRBJ2-2	TRBV11-3
TGCAGCGGAAGGGGATGGGGCGAGCAGTACTTC	CSGRGWGEQYF	.	.	TRBJ2-7	TRBV29-1
TGTGCCAGCAGCTACAGCCCGCGGGGGTCTGGAAACACCATATATTTT	CASSYSPRGSGNTIYF	.	.	TRBJ1-3	TRBV9
TGTGCCAGCAGCTTTAGAGGGACAGGGGCCACCATTAGCTCCTACGAGCAGTACTTC	CASSFRGTGATISSYEQYF	once	.	TRBJ2-7	TRBV21-1
TGTGCCAGCAGTGGGAGCAAGTTAGCCAAAAACATTCAGTACTTC	CASSGSKLAKNIQYF	.	.	TRBJ2-4	TRBV2
TGTGCCAGCACGAAGGGGACAGACACCGGGGAGCTGTTTTTT	CASTKGTDTGELFF	.	TRBD1	TRBJ2-2	TRBV16
TGTGCCAGCAGCTTATCGCCGGGAACCCAGTACTTC	CASSLSPGTQYF	few	.	TRBJ2-5	TRBV7-2
TGTGCCAGCAGTGCCGTATACTACGAGCAGTACTTC	CASSAVYYEQYF	.	.	TRBJ2-7	TRBV6-1
TGTGCCAGCAGCTTGATTGGAGAGAATGAGCAGTTCTTC	CASSLIGENEQFF	.	.	TRBJ2-1	TRBV5-4
TGTGCCAGCAACAGGGACACTTCGAACACCGGGGAGCTGTTTTTT	CASNRDTSNTGELFF	.	.	TRBJ2-2	TRBV11-3